The 16 T cell receptor beta chains given below trace back to one sample, sequenced in a study of shared clonotypes between healthy human individuals. Terminally differentiated effector memory CD45RA+ cells were excluded by CCR7 positive selection of CD45RO-negative cells. Profiling relied on immunoSEQ multiplex PCR, and the TCRdb table lists in-frame clones only, not all of them. The sample comprises approximately 1.9 million clones, 90% to 95% of which are singletons, and 1.5% to 2% rests with the top ten. Material: naive CD8+ T cells from PBMCs. These TCRs come from a man younger than 35 in good health. Some clones in this sample may be carry-over from other donors' samples.

This chain links TRBV27 with TRBJ1-5; 7 nucleotides align to TRBD1. The V gene's germline CDR1 is MNHEY and CDR2 SMNVEV (reference sequence). The CDR3 extends over 16 amino acids. The junction had 9 bases not matched to a gene; V was cut back by 5 bases and J by 2 bases. This CDR3 is CASSDREGMRNQPQHF. The CDR3 DNA is TGTGCCAGCAGTGACAGGGAGGGGATGCGCAATCAGCCCCAGCATTTT.

The chain recombines TRBV5-6 with TRBJ2-4; the D is unclear. The CDR3 has 13 residues. Per the germline V gene, CDR1 is SGHDT and CDR2 is YYEEEE. V dropped 1 base and J dropped 0 bases, with 2 bases sitting between them. This CDR3 reads CASSLIAKNIQYF. The CDR3 nucleotides read TGTGCCAGCAGCTTGATAGCCAAAAACATTCAGTACTTC.

This sequence joins TRBV18 and TRBJ2-1, with 11 bases fitting TRBD2. CDR1 is KGHSH and CDR2 is LQKENI in the germline V gene. Trimming at V came to 4 bases and at J to 4 bases, leaving 9 bases not matched to a gene. The CDR3 contains 17 residues. In DNA, the CDR3 is TGTGCCAGCTCACAACTAGCGGGAGCGCAGTTGTACAATGAGCAGTTCTTC. It is translated as CASSQLAGAQLYNEQFF. Supplemented by reference TRBV18 and TRBJ2-1, the full variable domain reads NAGVMQNPRHLVRRRGQEARLRCSPMKGHSHVYWYRQLPEEGLKFMVYLQKENIIDESGMPKERFSAEFPKEGPSILRIQQVVRGDSAAYFCASSQLAGAQLYNEQFFGPGTRLTVL.

The genes are TRBV7-9 and TRBJ2-1, with D perhaps TRBD2 (5 bases). Trimming shortened V by 1 base and J by 0 bases, and 16 bases separated the two germline ends. CDR1 SEHNR and CDR2 FQNEAQ come from the germline V gene (reference sequence). This CDR3 region has 18 residues. Here the CDR3 reads CASSLEVRAVSSYNEQFF. CDR3 sequence (DNA): TGTGCCAGCAGCTTAGAGGTCAGAGCGGTCAGCTCCTACAATGAGCAGTTCTTC.

The V call is TRBV11-3, the J call TRBJ2-1; D is unclear. Germline V CDR1 and CDR2: SGHNT, YENEEA. The CDR3 loop spans 11 amino acids. V was cut by 1 base and J by 8 bases, with 3 bases left in between. This CDR3 is CASSLGHEQFF. Written as DNA, the CDR3 is TGTGCCAGCAGCTTAGGACATGAGCAGTTCTTC.

The chain combines TRBV5-4 with TRBJ1-2; D is perhaps TRBD1 (5 bases). CDR3 length: 12 residues. Trimming shortened V by 5 bases and J by 8 bases, and 13 bases separated the two germline ends. Germline lookup yields CDR1 SGHNT and CDR2 YYREEE (reference sequence). CDR3 bases: TGTGCCAGCAGAGGGGTGGCGTGGGGCTACACCTTC. It codes for CASRGVAWGYTF.

The rearrangement uses TRBV30 and TRBJ2-1; 9 bases align to TRBD2. Germline CDR1 reads GTSNPN; CDR2 reads SVGIG (reference sequence). V was pared by 0 bases and J by 5 bases, with 2 bases of the junction left unmatched. This CDR3 has 14 amino acids. CDR3 amino acids: CAWSVTSGHNEQFF. The CDR3 DNA sequence: TGTGCCTGGAGTGTGACTAGCGGCCACAATGAGCAGTTCTTC.

As regards this clone: This specimen includes other DNA sequences encoding the same CDR3. This chain links TRBV9 with TRBJ2-7; D is undetermined. Germline V gives CDR1 SGDLS, CDR2 YYNGEE. The CDR3 has 13 residues. Deletions cut 2 bases from V and 1 base from J, with 7 bases between. This CDR3 is CASSVGSSYEQYF. For the CDR3, the DNA is TGTGCCAGCAGCGTCGGTTCTTCCTACGAGCAGTACTTC.

CDR3 region: CASSTGTSDQPQHF. CDR3 in DNA: TGCGCCAGCAGCACCGGGACATCAGATCAGCCCCAGCATTTT. The chain combines TRBV23-1 with TRBJ1-5; possibly TRBD1 for D (6 bases). TRBV23-1 is an ORF; its function is uncertain. Trimming shortened V by 6 bases and J by 5 bases, and 14 bases separated the two germline ends. The CDR3 has 14 residues.

V and J are TRBV29-1 and TRBJ2-1; no firm D call. The CDR3 consists of 18 residues. Germline V CDR1 and CDR2: SQVTM, ANQGSEA. Between the trimmed V and J ends, which lost 0 bases and 0 bases, there was a span of 18 bases. CDR3 sequence (DNA): TGCAGCGTTGAAGATCAAAGGATGGCCAAATTCTCCTACAATGAGCAGTTCTTC. Its translation: CSVEDQRMAKFSYNEQFF.

The sample holds one count of this clone. This chain connects TRBV9 to TRBJ2-1, with 7 nucleotides matching TRBD2. Trimming removed 0 bases from V and 3 bases from J; junction bases left unmatched: 12. The CDR3 is made up of 18 amino acids. Germline V CDR1 and CDR2: SGDLS, YYNGEE. CDR3 sequence (DNA): TGTGCCAGCAGCGTAGCTACTGGGACTACACCTCACTACAATGAGCAGTTCTTC. This sequence encodes CASSVATGTTPHYNEQFF.

The chain is built from TRBV2 and TRBJ1-1; D is ambiguous. The germline V gene has CDR1 SNHLY and CDR2 FYNNEI. V dropped 4 bases and J dropped 3 bases, with 12 bases sitting between them. The CDR3 spans 14 residues. The CDR3 sequence: CASSGPKGDTEAFF. Written as DNA, the CDR3 is TGTGCCAGCAGTGGGCCAAAGGGAGACACTGAAGCTTTCTTT.

The chain joins TRBV7-7 to TRBJ1-5, with D perhaps TRBD1 (6 bases). The CDR3 loop spans 18 amino acids. The ends were cut back, 4 bases at V and 2 bases at J, with 21 bases in the middle. In germline, CDR1 is SSHAT, CDR2 FNYEAQ (reference sequence). The CDR3 nucleotides are TGTGCCAGCAGCTCCGGGGCTTGTCCCAGGGGCCGCAATCAGCCCCAGCATTTT. Its translation: CASSSGACPRGRNQPQHF.

This clone showed up just once. The chain is built from TRBV29-1 and TRBJ2-2; 7 nucleotides line up with TRBD2. V lost 5 bases to trimming and J lost 5 bases; unmatched junction nucleotides: 8. The CDR3 spans 14 residues. Germline V gives CDR1 SQVTM, CDR2 ANQGSEA. In DNA form, the CDR3 reads TGCAGCGTTTGGGGTCTAGCGGATACCGGGGAGCTGTTTTTT. Protein sequence: CSVWGLADTGELFF.

The chain links TRBV18 to TRBJ2-7, with TRBD1 matching over 7 bases. From germline, CDR1 is KGHSH and CDR2 LQKENI. The CDR3 spans 16 residues. V dropped 5 bases and J dropped 2; count of bases not matched to a gene: 12. CDR3 sequence: CASSGSDRDGTYEQYF. CDR3 nucleotide sequence: TGTGCCAGCTCAGGATCCGACAGGGATGGGACCTACGAGCAGTACTTC.

Of note for this clone: The sample contains more than one DNA sequence encoding this CDR3. The rearrangement joins TRBV28 to TRBJ2-7; D unresolved. Between the trimmed V and J ends, which lost 5 bases and 5 bases, there was a span of 7 bases. This CDR3 region has 11 residues. Germline CDR1 reads MDHEN; CDR2 reads SYDVKM. As DNA, the CDR3 is TGTGCCAGCAGTAGACCGGACGAGCAGTACTTC. Encoded protein: CASSRPDEQYF.